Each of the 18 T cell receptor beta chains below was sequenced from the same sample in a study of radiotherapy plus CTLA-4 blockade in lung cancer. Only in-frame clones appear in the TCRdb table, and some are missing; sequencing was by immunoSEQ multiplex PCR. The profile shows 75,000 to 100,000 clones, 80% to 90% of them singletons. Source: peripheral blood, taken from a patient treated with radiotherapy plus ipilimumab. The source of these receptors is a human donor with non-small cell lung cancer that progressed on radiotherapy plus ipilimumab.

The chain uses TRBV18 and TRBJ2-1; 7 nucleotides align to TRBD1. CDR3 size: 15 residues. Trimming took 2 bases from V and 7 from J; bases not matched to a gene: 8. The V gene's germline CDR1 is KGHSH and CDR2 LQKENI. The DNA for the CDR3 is TGTGCCAGCTCACCAGGGACAGCTGTAAGTAATGAGCAGTTCTTC. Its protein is CASSPGTAVSNEQFF.

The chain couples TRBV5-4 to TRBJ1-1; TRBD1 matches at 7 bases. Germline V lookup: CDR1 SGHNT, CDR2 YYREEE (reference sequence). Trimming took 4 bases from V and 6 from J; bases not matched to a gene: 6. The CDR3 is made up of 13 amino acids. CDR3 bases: TGTGCCAGCAGCCCCGACAGGGACGCTGAAGCTTTCTTT. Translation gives CASSPDRDAEAFF.

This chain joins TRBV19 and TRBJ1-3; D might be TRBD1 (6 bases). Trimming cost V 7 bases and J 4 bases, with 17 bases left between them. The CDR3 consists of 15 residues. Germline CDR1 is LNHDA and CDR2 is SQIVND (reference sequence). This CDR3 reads CASTAGGGYGNTIYF. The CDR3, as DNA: TGTGCCAGTACCGCTGGCGGGGGCTACGGAAACACCATATATTTT. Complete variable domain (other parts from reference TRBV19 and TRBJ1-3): DGGITQSPKYLFRKEGQNVTLSCEQNLNHDAMYWYRQDPGQGLRLIYYSQIVNDFQKGDIAEGYSVSREKKESFPLTVTSAQKNPTAFYLCASTAGGGYGNTIYFGEGSWLTVV.

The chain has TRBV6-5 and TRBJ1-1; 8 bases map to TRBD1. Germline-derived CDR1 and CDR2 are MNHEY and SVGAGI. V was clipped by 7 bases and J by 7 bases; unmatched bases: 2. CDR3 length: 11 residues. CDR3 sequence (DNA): TGTGCCAGCATAGGGACAGGTGAAGCTTTCTTT. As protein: CASIGTGEAFF.

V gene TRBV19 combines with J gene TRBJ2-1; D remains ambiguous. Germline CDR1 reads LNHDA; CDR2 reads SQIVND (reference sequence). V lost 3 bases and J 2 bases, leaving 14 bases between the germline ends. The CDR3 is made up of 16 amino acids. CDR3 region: CASSMYIGATYNEQFF. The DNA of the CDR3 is TGTGCCAGTAGTATGTATATAGGAGCAACCTACAATGAGCAGTTCTTC.

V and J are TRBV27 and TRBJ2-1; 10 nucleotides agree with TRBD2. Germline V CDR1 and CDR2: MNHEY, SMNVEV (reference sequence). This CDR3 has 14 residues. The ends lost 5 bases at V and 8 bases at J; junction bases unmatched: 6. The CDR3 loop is CASSPSGRIDEQFF. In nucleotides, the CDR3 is TGTGCCAGCAGTCCTAGCGGGAGAATCGATGAGCAGTTCTTC.

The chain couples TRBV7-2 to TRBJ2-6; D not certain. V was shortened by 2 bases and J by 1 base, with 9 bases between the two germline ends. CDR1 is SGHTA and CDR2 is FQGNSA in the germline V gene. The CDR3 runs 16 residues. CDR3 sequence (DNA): TGTGCCAGCAGCTTATCATTTGGATCTGGGGCCAACGTCCTGACTTTC. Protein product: CASSLSFGSGANVLTF.

The CDR3 loop is CASSQEGFRSRAFF. In nucleotides, the CDR3 is TGTGCCAGCAGCCAAGAGGGGTTCAGGAGCCGAGCTTTCTTT. The chain recombines TRBV14 with TRBJ1-1; D gene ambiguous. Per the germline V gene, CDR1 is SGHDN and CDR2 is FVKESK. Trimming pared 0 bases from V and 10 bases from J, leaving 15 bases between. The length of the CDR3 is 14 residues.

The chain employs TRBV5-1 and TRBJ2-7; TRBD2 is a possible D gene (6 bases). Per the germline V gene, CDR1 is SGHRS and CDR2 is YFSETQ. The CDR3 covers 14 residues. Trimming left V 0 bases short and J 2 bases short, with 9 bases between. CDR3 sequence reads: CASSLGLVAYEQYF. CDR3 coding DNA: TGCGCCAGCAGCTTGGGACTAGTCGCCTACGAGCAGTACTTC.

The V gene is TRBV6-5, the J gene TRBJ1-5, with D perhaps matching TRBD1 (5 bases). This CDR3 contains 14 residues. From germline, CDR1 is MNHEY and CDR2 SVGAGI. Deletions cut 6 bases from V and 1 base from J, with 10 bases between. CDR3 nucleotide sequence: TGTGCCAGCAGGGTACGGGACAGCAATCAGCCCCAGCATTTT. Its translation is CASRVRDSNQPQHF.

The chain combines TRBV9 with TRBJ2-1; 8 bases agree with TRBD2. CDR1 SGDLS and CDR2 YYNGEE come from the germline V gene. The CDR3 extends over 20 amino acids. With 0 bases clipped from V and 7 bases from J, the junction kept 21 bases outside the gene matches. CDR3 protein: CASSVDSPHASGGLTNEQFF. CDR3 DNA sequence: TGTGCCAGCAGCGTAGATTCCCCCCACGCGAGCGGGGGACTTACTAATGAGCAGTTCTTC.

In DNA, the CDR3 is TGTGCCAGCTCACCACTTTTCGCATTTTCCAAAAACATTCAGTACTTC. This encodes CASSPLFAFSKNIQYF. The rearrangement links TRBV18 to TRBJ2-4; D is unresolved. V gave up 1 base and J gave up 2 bases, with 12 bases separating them. There are 16 residues in the CDR3. Germline V gene sequence: CDR1 KGHSH, CDR2 LQKENI. The full variable domain, rest sourced from reference TRBV18 and TRBJ2-4, is NAGVMQNPRHLVRRRGQEARLRCSPMKGHSHVYWYRQLPEEGLKFMVYLQKENIIDESGMPKERFSAEFPKEGPSILRIQQVVRGDSAAYFCASSPLFAFSKNIQYFGAGTRLSVL.

Here the CDR3 DNA reads TGTGCCGGGGACAGTAATGAAAAACTGTTTTTT. It codes for CAGDSNEKLFF. The rearrangement joins TRBV30 to TRBJ1-4, with 7 bases that match TRBD1. The CDR3 has 11 amino acids. The germline V gene has CDR1 GTSNPN and CDR2 SVGIG (reference sequence). V shed 8 bases, J shed 4 bases, and the junction held 1 base outside the gene matches.

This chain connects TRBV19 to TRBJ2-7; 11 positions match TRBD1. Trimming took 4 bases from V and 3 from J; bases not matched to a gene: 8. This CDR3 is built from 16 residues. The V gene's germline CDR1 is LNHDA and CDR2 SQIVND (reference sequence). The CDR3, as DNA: TGTGCCAGTAGTAAATCAACCGGGACAGGGGGCTACGAGCAGTACTTC. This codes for CASSKSTGTGGYEQYF.

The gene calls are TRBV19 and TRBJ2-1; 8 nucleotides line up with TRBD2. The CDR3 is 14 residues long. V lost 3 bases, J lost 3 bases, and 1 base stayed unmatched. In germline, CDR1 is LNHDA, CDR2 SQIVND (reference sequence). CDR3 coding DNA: TGTGCCAGTAGTATGCGGGGGGTCTACAATGAGCAGTTCTTC. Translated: CASSMRGVYNEQFF.

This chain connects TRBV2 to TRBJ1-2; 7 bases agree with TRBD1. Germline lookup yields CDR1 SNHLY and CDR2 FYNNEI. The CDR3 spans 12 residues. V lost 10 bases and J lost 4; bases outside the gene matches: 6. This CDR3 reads CATTPGGYGYTF. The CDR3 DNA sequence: TGTGCCACAACACCAGGGGGCTATGGCTACACCTTC.

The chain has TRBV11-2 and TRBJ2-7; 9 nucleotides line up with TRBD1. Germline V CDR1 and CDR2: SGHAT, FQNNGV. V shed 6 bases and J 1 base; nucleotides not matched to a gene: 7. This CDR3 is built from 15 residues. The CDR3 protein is CASRLPGQGSYEQYF. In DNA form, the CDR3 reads TGTGCCAGCAGGCTACCGGGACAGGGATCCTACGAGCAGTACTTC.

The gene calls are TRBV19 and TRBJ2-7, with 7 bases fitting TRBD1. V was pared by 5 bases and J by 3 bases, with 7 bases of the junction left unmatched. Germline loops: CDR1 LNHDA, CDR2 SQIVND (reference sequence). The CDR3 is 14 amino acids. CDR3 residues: CASSVFGDSYEQYF. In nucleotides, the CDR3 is TGTGCCAGTAGTGTGTTTGGGGACAGCTACGAGCAGTACTTC.